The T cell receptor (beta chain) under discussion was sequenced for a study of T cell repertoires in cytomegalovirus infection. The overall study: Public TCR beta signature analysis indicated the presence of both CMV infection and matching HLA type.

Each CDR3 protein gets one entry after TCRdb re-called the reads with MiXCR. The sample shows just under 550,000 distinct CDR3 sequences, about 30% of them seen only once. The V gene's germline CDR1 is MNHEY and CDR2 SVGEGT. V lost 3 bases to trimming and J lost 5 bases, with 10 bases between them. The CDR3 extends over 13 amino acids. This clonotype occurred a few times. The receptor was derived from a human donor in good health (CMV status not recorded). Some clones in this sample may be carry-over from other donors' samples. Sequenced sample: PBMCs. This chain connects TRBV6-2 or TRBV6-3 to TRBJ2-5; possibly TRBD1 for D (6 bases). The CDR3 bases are TGTGCCAGCAGTTATTGGCAGGGGGAGACCCAGTACTTC. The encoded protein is CASSYWQGETQYF.